A selection of T cell receptor beta chains follows, all from one sample in a study of T cell repertoires in cytomegalovirus infection. These receptors are not linked to any known antigen. From the reads, TCRdb called clonotypes with MiXCR, one entry per CDR3 protein. The data hold approximately 74,000 distinct CDR3 sequences, with 40% observed a single time. The source material was CD8+ T cells from cultured PBMCs, sampled from culture after CMV antigen stimulation. Receptors were obtained from a human donor in good health (CMV status not recorded). Some clones in this sample may be carry-over from other donors' samples. CDR3s include the opening cysteine and the closing phenylalanine or tryptophan.

j_call v_call cdr3_aa
TRBJ2-7 TRBV28 CASTLQGARYEQYF
TRBJ1-1 TRBV7-2 CASSLEVLGGTAQNTEAFF
TRBJ2-2 TRBV7-7 CASSPTDTGELFF
TRBJ2-5 TRBV6-1 CASSVAPQGQETQYF
TRBJ1-4 TRBV11-2 CASSKGQGDKLFF
TRBJ2-1 TRBV5-6 CASSFYGPYNEQFF
TRBJ1-1 TRBV7-6 CASSPQVGGTEAFF
TRBJ2-5 TRBV7-3 CASSLSGGLQETQYF
TRBJ2-5 TRBV29-1 CSVKATSLEETQYF
TRBJ2-5 TRBV12-3/TRBV12-4 CASSLSAYQETQYF
TRBJ1-3 TRBV12-3/TRBV12-4 CASSLTGGVWVSGNTIYF
TRBJ1-1 TRBV12-3/TRBV12-4 CASSRDSGMNTEAFF
TRBJ1-1 TRBV6-2/TRBV6-3 CASSYVGALNTEAFF